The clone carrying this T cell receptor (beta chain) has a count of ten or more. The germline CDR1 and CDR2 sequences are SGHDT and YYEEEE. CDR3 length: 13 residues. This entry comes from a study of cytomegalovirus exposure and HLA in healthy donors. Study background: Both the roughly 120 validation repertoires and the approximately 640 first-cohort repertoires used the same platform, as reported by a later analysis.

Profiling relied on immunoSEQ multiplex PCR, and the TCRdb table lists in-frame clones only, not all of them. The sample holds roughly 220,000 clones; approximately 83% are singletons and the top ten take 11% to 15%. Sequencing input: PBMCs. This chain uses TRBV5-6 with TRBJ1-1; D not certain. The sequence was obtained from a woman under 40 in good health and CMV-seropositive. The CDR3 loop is CASAGGENTEAFF. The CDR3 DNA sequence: TGTGCAAGCGCCGGCGGAGAGAACACTGAAGCTTTCTTT.